The 5 T cell receptor beta chains given below trace back to one sample, sequenced in a study of blood T cell repertoires in COVID-19. Produced via immunoSEQ multiplex PCR; TCRdb's table is partial and in-frame only. This sample has approximately 76,000 clones; around 86% occur once, and the top ten carry 1.9%. The sequenced sample consisted of peripheral blood. The source is a woman in her sixties with acute or convalescent COVID-19.

The table lists this clone with a count of one. V usage is TRBV7-2 and J usage is TRBJ1-2; TRBD1 is a possible D gene (5 bases). CDR3 length equals 15 residues. V was trimmed by 5 bases and J by 4 bases, leaving 17 bases between them. The germline V gene has CDR1 SGHTA and CDR2 FQGNSA. The CDR3 DNA is TGTGCCAGCAGCCGCGGGACCTATCGAGCCTATGGCTACACCTTC. Translating it yields CASSRGTYRAYGYTF.

The chain is built from TRBV24-1 and TRBJ2-5, with D perhaps matching TRBD1 (5 bases). Germline V gives CDR1 KGHDR, CDR2 SFDVKD. Trimming shortened V by 1 base and J by 7 bases, and 9 bases separated the two germline ends. The CDR3 covers 13 residues. The CDR3 loop is CATSDFQGRTQYF. For the CDR3, the DNA is TGTGCCACCAGTGATTTCCAGGGAAGGACCCAGTACTTC.

This chain uses TRBV28 with TRBJ2-5; weak D call: TRBD1 (5 bases). The CDR3 covers 14 residues. Germline values: CDR1 MDHEN, CDR2 SYDVKM. V lost 6 bases to trimming and J lost 5 bases, with 16 bases between them. CDR3 sequence reads: CASRMTQGSETQYF. The CDR3 nucleotides read TGTGCCAGCAGGATGACTCAGGGATCCGAGACCCAGTACTTC. Drawing the rest from reference TRBV28 and TRBJ2-5, the complete variable domain is DVKVTQSSRYLVKRTGEKVFLECVQDMDHENMFWYRQDPGLGLRLIYFSYDVKMKEKGDIPEGYSVSREKKERFSLILESASTNQTSMYLCASRMTQGSETQYFGPGTRLLVL.

The chain employs TRBV28 and TRBJ2-2; weak D call: TRBD1 (5 bases). Germline loops: CDR1 MDHEN, CDR2 SYDVKM. V lost 2 bases, J lost 2 bases, and 15 bases lay in between. The CDR3 is made up of 17 amino acids. CDR3: CASSLGWGRDNTGELFF. The CDR3 DNA follows: TGTGCCAGCAGTTTAGGGTGGGGCAGGGATAACACCGGGGAGCTGTTTTTT.

V gene TRBV14 combines with J gene TRBJ2-3; TRBD2 aligns across 7 bases. Trimming cost V 5 bases and J 2 bases; bases outside gene matches: 13. This CDR3 region has 17 residues. The V gene's germline CDR1 is SGHDN and CDR2 FVKESK. CDR3 protein: CASSVLGLAVPTDTQYF. CDR3 nucleotides: TGTGCCAGCAGCGTATTGGGGCTAGCGGTCCCCACAGATACGCAGTATTTT. Full variable domain (remainder filled in from reference TRBV14 and TRBJ2-3): EAGVTQFPSHSVIEKGQTVTLRCDPISGHDNLYWYRRVMGKEIKFLLHFVKESKQDESGMPNNRFLAERTGGTYSTLKVQPAELEDSGVYFCASSVLGLAVPTDTQYFGPGTRLTVL.